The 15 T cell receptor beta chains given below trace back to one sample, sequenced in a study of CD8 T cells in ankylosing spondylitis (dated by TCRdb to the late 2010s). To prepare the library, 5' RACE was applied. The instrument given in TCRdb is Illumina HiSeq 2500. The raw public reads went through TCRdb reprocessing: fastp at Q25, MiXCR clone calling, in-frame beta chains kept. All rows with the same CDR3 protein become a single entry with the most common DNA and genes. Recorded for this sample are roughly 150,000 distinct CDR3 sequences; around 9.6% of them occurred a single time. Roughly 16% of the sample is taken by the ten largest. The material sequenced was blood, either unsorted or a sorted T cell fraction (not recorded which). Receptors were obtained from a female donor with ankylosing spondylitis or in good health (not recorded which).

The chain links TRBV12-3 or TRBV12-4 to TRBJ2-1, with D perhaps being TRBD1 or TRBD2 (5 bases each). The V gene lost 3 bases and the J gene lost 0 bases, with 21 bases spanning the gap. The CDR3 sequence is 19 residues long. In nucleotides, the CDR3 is TGTGCCAGCAGTTTTTCCACTGAGGGGTCCCGAAGCTCCTACAATGAGCAGTTCTTC. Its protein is CASSFSTEGSRSSYNEQFF.

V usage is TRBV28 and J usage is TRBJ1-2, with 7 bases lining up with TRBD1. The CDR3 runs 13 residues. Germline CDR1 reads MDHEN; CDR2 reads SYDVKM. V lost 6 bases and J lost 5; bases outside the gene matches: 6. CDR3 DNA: TGTGCCAGCAGCCTCGGGACAGAATATGGCTACACCTTC. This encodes CASSLGTEYGYTF.

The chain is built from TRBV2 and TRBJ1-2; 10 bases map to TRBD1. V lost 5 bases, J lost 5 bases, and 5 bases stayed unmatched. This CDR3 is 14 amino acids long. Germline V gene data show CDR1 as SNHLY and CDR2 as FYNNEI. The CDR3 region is CASSPGQGVYGYTF. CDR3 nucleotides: TGTGCCAGCAGTCCCGGACAGGGGGTTTATGGCTACACCTTC.

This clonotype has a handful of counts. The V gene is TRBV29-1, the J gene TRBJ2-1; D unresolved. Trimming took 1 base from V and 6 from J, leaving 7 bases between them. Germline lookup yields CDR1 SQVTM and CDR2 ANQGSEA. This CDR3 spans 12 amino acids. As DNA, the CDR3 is TGCAGCGTTGAAGGGTTACCCAATGAGCAGTTCTTC. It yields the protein CSVEGLPNEQFF.

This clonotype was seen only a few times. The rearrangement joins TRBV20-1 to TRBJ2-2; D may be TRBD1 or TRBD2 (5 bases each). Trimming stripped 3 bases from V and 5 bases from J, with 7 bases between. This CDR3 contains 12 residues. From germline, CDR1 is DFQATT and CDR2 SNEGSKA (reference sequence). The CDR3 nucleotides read TGCAGTGCTAGGGGGGAGACCGGGGAGCTGTTTTTT. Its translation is CSARGETGELFF.

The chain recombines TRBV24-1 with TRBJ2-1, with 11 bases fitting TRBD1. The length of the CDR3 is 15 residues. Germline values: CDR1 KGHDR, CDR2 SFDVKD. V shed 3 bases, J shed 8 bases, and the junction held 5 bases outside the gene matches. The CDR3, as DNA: TGTGCCACCAGTGATCCAGGACAGGGGGCGGATGAGCAGTTCTTC. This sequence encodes CATSDPGQGADEQFF.

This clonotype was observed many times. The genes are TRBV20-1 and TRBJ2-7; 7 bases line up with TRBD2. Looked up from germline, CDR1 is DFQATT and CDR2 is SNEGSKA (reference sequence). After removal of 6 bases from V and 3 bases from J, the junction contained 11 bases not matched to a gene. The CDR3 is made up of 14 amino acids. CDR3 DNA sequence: TGCAGTGCACCGGGGACTACCTCGAACTACGAGCAGTACTTC. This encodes CSAPGTTSNYEQYF.

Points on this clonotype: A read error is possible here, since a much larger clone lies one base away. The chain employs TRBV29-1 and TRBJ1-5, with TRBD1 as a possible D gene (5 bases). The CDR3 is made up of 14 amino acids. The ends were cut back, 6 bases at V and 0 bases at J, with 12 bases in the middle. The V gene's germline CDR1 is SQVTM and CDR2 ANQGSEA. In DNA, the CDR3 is TGCAGCGTGACGACAGAGCTTAGCAATCAGCCCCAGCATTTT. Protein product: CSVTTELSNQPQHF.

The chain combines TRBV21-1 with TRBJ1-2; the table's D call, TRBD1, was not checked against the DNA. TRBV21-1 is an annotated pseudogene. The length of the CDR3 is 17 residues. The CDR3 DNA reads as TGTGCCAGCAGCAAAGGGGGCAGGGCAGAATCCAAATATGGCTACACCTTC. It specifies CASSKGGRAESKYGYTF.

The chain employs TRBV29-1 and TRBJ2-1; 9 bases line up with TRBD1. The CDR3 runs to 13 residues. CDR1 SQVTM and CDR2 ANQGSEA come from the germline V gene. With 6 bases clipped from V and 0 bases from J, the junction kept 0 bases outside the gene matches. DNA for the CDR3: TGCAGCGTGACAGGGGGCTCCTACAATGAGCAGTTCTTC. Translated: CSVTGGSYNEQFF.

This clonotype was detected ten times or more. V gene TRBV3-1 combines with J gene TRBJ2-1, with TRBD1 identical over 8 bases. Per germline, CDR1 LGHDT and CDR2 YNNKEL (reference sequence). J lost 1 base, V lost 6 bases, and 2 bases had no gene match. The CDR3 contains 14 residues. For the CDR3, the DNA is TGTGCCAGCAGGCAGGGGGCATCCTACAATGAGCAGTTCTTC. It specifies CASRQGASYNEQFF.

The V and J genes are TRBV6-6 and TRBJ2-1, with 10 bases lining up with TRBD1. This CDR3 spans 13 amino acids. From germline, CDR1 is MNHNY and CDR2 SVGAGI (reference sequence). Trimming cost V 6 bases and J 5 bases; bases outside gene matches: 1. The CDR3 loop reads CASRGTGDNEQFF. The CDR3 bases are TGTGCCAGCAGAGGGACAGGGGACAATGAGCAGTTCTTC.

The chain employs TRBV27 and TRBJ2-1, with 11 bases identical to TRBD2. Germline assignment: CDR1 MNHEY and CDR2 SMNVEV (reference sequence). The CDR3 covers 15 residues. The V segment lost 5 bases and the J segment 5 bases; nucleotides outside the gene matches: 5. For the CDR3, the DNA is TGTGCCAGCAGTCTCACTAGCGGGAGCCACAATGAGCAGTTCTTC. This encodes CASSLTSGSHNEQFF.

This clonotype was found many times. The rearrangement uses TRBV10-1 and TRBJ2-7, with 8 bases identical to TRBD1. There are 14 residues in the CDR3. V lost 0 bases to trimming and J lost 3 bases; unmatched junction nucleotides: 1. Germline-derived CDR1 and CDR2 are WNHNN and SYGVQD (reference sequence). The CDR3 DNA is TGCGCCAGCAGTGAGTCGGGGACAGGCTACGAGCAGTACTTC. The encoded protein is CASSESGTGYEQYF.

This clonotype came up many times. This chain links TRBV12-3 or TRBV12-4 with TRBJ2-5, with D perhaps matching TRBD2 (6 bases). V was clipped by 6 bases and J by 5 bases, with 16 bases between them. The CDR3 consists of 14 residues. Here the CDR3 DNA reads TGTGCCAGCAGCTTTACCGGGACTTTGGAGACCCAGTACTTC. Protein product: CASSFTGTLETQYF.